This T cell receptor beta chain comes out of a study of T-cell memory formation after mild COVID-19. Study-level points and caveats: A subset of responding clones appeared in pre-infection memory, suggesting cross-reactive memory joined.

This CDR3 contains 14 residues. The germline gives CDR1 MNHEY, CDR2 SVGAGI. Between the trimmed V and J ends, which lost 0 bases and 2 bases, there was a span of 7 bases. As concerns this clonotype: What it binds is not known.

TCRdb recomputed calls from the 5' RACE reads with MiXCR, one row per CDR3 protein. Of over 150,000 distinct CDR3 sequences listed, 10% to 15% were seen once; the top ten hold approximately 3.4%. The origin of this receptor is a young man who had mild COVID-19 (a few samples of this study predate the infection). Cell type and time point are not known. The sample comprised PBMCs or a T cell subset sorted from them (not recorded which). The chain links TRBV6-5 to TRBJ2-5; D call uncertain. The CDR3 region has the DNA TGTGCCAGCAGTTACTCGTACCTTCAAGAGACCCAGTACTTC. Residues: CASSYSYLQETQYF.